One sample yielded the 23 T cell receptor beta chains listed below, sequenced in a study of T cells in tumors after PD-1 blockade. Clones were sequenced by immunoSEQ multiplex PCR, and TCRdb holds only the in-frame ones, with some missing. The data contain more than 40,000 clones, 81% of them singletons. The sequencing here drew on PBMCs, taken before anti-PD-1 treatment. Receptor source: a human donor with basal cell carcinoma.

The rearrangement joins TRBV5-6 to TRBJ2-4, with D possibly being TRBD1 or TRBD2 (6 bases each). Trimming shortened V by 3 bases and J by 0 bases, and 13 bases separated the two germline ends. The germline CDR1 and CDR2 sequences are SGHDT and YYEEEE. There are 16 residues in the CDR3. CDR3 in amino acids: CASSYRGLLAKNIQYF. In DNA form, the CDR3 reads TGTGCCAGCAGCTACCGGGGGCTACTAGCCAAAAACATTCAGTACTTC.

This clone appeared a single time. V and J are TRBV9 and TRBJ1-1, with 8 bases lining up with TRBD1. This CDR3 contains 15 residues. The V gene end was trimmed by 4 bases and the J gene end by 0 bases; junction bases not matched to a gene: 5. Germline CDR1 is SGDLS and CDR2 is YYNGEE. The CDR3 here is CASSPRQGMNTEAFF. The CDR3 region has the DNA TGTGCCAGCAGCCCCCGACAGGGGATGAACACTGAAGCTTTCTTT.

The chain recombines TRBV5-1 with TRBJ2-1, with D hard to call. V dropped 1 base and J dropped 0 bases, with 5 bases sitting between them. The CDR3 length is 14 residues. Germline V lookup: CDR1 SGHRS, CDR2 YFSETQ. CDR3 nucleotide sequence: TGCGCCAGCAGCTTGCATAGCTCCTACAATGAGCAGTTCTTC. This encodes CASSLHSSYNEQFF.

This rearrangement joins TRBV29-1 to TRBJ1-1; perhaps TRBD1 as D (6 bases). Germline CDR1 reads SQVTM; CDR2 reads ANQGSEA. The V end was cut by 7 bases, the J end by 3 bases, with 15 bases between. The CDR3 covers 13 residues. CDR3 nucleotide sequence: TGCAGCGGATCTTCAGGGGCCCACACTGAAGCTTTCTTT. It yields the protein CSGSSGAHTEAFF.

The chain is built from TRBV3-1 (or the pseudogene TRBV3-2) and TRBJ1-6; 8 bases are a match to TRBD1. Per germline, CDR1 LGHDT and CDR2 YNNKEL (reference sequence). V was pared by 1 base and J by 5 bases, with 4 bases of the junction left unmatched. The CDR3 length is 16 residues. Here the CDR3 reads CASSQVPGQDNSPLHF. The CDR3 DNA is TGTGCCAGCAGCCAAGTACCGGGACAGGATAATTCACCCCTCCACTTT.

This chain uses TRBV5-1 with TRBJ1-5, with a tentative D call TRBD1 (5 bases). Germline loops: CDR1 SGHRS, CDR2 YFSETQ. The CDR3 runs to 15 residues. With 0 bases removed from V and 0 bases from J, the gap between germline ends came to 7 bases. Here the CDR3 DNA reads TGCGCCAGCAGCTTGGGGGACGTTAGCAATCAGCCCCAGCATTTT. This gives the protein CASSLGDVSNQPQHF.

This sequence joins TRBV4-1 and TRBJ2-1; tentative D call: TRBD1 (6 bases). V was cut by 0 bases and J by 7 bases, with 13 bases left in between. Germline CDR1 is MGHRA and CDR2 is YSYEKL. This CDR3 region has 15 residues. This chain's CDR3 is CASSQDGGRGNEQFF. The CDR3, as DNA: TGCGCCAGCAGCCAAGATGGGGGTAGGGGGAATGAGCAGTTCTTC.

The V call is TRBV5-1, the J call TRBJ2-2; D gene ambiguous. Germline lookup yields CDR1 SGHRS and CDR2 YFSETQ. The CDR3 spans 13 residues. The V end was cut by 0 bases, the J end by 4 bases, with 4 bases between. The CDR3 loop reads CASSLALTGELFF. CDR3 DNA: TGCGCCAGCAGCTTGGCCCTCACCGGGGAGCTGTTTTTT.

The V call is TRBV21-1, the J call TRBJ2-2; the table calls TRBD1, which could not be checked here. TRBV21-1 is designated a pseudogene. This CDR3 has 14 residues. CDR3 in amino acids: CAREQGIKHRGAVF. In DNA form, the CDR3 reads TGTGCCAGAGAACAGGGGATAAAACACCGGGGAGCTGTTTTT.

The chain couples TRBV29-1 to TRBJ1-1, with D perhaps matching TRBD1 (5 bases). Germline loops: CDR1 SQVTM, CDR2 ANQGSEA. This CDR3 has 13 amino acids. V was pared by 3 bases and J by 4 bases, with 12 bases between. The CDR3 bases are TGCAGCGTTGATCAAATGGGGGGCACTGAAGCTTTCTTT. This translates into CSVDQMGGTEAFF.

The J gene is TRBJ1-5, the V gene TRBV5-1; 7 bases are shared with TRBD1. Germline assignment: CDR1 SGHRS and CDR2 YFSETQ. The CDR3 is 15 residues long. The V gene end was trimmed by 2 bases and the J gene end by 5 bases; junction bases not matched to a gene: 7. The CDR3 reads CASSFDSTGDQPQHF. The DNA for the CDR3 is TGCGCCAGCAGCTTTGATAGTACAGGGGATCAGCCCCAGCATTTT.

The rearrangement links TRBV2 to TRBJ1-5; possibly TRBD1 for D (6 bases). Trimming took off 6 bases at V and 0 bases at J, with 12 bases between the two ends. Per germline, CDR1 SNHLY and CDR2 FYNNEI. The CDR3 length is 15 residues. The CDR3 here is CASRPTGTSNQPQHF. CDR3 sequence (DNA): TGTGCCAGCAGGCCAACAGGGACTAGCAATCAGCCCCAGCATTTT.

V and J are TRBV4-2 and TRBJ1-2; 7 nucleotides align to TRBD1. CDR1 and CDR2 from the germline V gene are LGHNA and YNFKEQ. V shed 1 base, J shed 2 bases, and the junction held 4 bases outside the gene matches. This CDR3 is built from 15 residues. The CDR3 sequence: CASSQGLQGNYGYTF. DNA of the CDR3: TGTGCCAGCAGCCAAGGGCTACAGGGGAACTATGGCTACACCTTC.

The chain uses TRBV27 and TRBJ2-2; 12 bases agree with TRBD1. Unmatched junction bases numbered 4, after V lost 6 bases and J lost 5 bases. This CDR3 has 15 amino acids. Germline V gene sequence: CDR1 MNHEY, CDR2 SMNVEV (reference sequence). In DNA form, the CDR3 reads TGTGCCAGCAGGAGGGGACAGGGGGCTACCGGGGAGCTGTTTTTT. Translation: CASRRGQGATGELFF.

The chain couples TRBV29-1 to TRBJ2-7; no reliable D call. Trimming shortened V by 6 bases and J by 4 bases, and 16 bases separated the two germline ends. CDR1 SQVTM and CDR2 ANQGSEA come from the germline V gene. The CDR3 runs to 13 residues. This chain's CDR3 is CSVQPGFSYEQYF. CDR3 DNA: TGCAGCGTCCAGCCAGGTTTTAGTTACGAGCAGTACTTC.

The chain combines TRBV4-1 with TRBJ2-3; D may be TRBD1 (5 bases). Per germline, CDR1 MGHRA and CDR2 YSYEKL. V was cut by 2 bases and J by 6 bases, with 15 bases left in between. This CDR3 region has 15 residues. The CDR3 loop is CASSQSRAPGDTQYF. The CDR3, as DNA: TGCGCCAGCAGCCAATCCAGGGCCCCTGGGGATACGCAGTATTTT.

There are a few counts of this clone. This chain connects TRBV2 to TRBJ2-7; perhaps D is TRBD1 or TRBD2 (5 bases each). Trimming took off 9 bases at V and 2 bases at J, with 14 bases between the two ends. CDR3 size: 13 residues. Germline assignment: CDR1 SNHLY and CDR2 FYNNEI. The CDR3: CARSGTTTYEQYF. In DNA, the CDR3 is TGTGCCAGATCCGGGACGACAACCTACGAGCAGTACTTC. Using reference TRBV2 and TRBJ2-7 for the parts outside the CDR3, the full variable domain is EPEVTQTPSHQVTQMGQEVILRCVPISNHLYFYWYRQILGQKVEFLVSFYNNEISEKSEIFDDQFSVERPDGSNFTLKIRSTKLEDSAMYFCARSGTTTYEQYFGPGTRLTVT.

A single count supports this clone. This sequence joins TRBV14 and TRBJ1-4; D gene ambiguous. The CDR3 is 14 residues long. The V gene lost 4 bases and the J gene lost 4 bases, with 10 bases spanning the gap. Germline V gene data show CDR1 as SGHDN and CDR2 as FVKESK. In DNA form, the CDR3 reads TGTGCCAGCAGCCGAATGGGCTTTAATGAAAAACTGTTTTTT. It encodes CASSRMGFNEKLFF.

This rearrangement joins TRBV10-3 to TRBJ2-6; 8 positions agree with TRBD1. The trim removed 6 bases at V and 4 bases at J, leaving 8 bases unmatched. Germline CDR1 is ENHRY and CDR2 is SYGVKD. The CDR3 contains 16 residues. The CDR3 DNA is TGTGCCATCAGCGGACGGACAGGGCCAGGGGCCAACGTCCTGACTTTC. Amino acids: CAISGRTGPGANVLTF.

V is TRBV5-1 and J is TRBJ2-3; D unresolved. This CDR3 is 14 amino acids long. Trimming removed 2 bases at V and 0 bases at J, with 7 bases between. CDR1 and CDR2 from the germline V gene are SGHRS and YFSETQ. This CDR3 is CASSLSRSTDTQYF. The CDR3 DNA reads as TGCGCCAGCAGCTTATCAAGAAGCACAGATACGCAGTATTTT.

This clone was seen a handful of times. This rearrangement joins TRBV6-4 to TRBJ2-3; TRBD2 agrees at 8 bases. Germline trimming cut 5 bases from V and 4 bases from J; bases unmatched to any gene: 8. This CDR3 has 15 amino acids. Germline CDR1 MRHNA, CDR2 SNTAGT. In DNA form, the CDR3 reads TGTGCCAGCAGTAGTGCGGGGGGCGTGGCAGATACGCAGTATTTT. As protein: CASSSAGGVADTQYF.

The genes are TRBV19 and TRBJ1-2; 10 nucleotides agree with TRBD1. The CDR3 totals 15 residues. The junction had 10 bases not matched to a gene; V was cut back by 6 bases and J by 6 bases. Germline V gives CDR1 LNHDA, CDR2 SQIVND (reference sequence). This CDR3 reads CASRNDRGRQDGYTF. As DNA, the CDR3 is TGTGCCAGTAGAAATGACAGGGGGCGCCAAGATGGCTACACCTTC.

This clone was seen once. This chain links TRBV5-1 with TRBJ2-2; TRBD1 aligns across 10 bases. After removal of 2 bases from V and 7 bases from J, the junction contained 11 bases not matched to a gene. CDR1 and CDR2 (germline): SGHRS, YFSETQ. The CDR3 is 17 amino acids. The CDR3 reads CASSFLGTGVGGGELFF. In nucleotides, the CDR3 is TGCGCCAGCAGCTTCCTTGGGACAGGGGTCGGTGGCGGGGAGCTGTTTTTT.